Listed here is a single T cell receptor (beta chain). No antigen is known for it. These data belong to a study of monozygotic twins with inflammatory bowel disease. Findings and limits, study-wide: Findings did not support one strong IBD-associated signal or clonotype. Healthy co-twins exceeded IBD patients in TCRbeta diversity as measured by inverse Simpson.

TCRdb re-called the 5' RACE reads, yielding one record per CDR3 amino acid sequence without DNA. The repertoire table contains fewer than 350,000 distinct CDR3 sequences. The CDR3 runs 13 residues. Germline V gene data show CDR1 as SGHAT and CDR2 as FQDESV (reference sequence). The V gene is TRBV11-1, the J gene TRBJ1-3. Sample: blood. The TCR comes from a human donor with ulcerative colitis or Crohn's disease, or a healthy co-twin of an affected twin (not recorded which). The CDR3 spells CASSREARNTIYF. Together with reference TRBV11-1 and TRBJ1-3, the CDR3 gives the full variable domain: EAEVAQSPRYKITEKSQAVAFWCDPISGHATLYWYRQILGQGPELLVQFQDESVVDDSQLPKDRFSAERLKGVDSTLKIQPAELGDSAMYLCASSREARNTIYFGEGSWLTVV.